The 10 T cell receptor beta chains listed next were all sequenced from one sample in a study of blood T cell repertoires in COVID-19. Libraries were prepared by immunoSEQ multiplex PCR; TCRdb keeps only in-frame clonotypes and omits some of them. The profile shows around 200,000 clones, 85% to 90% of them singletons. Sample: peripheral blood. Receptors were obtained from an elderly woman in a cohort sampled during active or convalescent COVID-19.

The chain recombines TRBV28 with TRBJ2-7, with 9 bases matching TRBD1. Per the germline V gene, CDR1 is MDHEN and CDR2 is SYDVKM. The J segment lost 0 bases and the V segment lost 4 bases, leaving 7 bases of the junction unmatched. This CDR3 contains 16 residues. CDR3 sequence (DNA): TGTGCCAGCAGTTCAACCGGGACAGGGAGCTCCTACGAGCAGTACTTC. It is translated as CASSSTGTGSSYEQYF.

This rearrangement joins TRBV27 to TRBJ2-3; a weak D match, TRBD2 (5 bases). Germline V gene sequence: CDR1 MNHEY, CDR2 SMNVEV (reference sequence). Trimming stripped 3 bases from V and 4 bases from J, with 14 bases between. CDR3 size: 15 residues. CDR3 sequence: CASSFSGIGADTQYF. As DNA, the CDR3 is TGTGCCAGCAGTTTTTCCGGGATCGGCGCAGATACGCAGTATTTT.

V gene TRBV7-8 combines with J gene TRBJ1-5; a weak D match, TRBD1 (5 bases). The CDR3 length is 17 residues. Germline CDR1 is SGHVS and CDR2 is FQNEAQ. Trimming took 0 bases from V and 6 from J, leaving 18 bases between them. The CDR3 nucleotides are TGTGCCAGCAGCTTAGCGCGGAACCGTCTGCAGGGTCAGCCCCAGCATTTT. The encoded protein is CASSLARNRLQGQPQHF.

The CDR3 reads CASSFTSGGYNEQFF. CDR3 DNA: TGCGCCAGCAGCTTTACTAGCGGGGGGTACAATGAGCAGTTCTTC. The chain links TRBV5-1 to TRBJ2-1; TRBD2 agrees at 12 bases. Trimming took 2 bases from V and 4 from J; bases not matched to a gene: 1. Germline V gene data show CDR1 as SGHRS and CDR2 as YFSETQ. The CDR3 spans 15 residues. The full variable domain, rest sourced from reference TRBV5-1 and TRBJ2-1, is KAGVTQTPRYLIKTRGQQVTLSCSPISGHRSVSWYQQTPGQGLQFLFEYFSETQRNKGNFPGRFSGRQFSNSRSEMNVSTLELGDSALYLCASSFTSGGYNEQFFGPGTRLTVL.

The chain uses TRBV19 and TRBJ2-5; the match to TRBD1 covers 11 bases. This CDR3 is 13 amino acids long. V shed 9 bases and J 2 bases; nucleotides not matched to a gene: 2. Germline V gene data show CDR1 as LNHDA and CDR2 as SQIVND (reference sequence). This chain's CDR3 is CASRDRGQETQYF. In nucleotides, the CDR3 is TGTGCCAGCCGGGACAGGGGGCAAGAGACCCAGTACTTC. The variable domain in full, with the rest retrieved from reference TRBV19 and TRBJ2-5, is DGGITQSPKYLFRKEGQNVTLSCEQNLNHDAMYWYRQDPGQGLRLIYYSQIVNDFQKGDIAEGYSVSREKKESFPLTVTSAQKNPTAFYLCASRDRGQETQYFGPGTRLLVL.

This clone was recorded only once. This chain connects TRBV2 to TRBJ2-1; 11 nucleotides match TRBD2. Germline trimming cut 6 bases from V and 12 bases from J; bases unmatched to any gene: 16. Germline assignment: CDR1 SNHLY and CDR2 FYNNEI. The CDR3 is made up of 16 amino acids. The CDR3: CASSDRLAGSVQVQFF. DNA for the CDR3: TGTGCCAGCAGCGATAGACTAGCGGGGAGCGTCCAGGTGCAGTTCTTC.

The chain employs TRBV25-1 and TRBJ2-7; 11 positions match TRBD2. With 6 bases clipped from V and 0 bases from J, the junction kept 13 bases outside the gene matches. From germline, CDR1 is MGHDK and CDR2 SYGVNS. The CDR3 consists of 18 residues. The CDR3 nucleotides are TGTGCCAGCAGCTCAACGGGACTAGCGGTTCCAACCTCCTACGAGCAGTACGTC. It translates to CASSSTGLAVPTSYEQYV.

The chain couples TRBV9 to TRBJ1-1, with D hard to call. The V gene's germline CDR1 is SGDLS and CDR2 YYNGEE. The V end lost 0 bases, the J end lost 8 bases, and 11 bases lay between the germline ends. This CDR3 spans 13 amino acids. The CDR3 DNA sequence: TGTGCCAGCAGCGTAGTTCTGGGCGGGGAAGCTTTCTTT. Its translation is CASSVVLGGEAFF.

This clone is a singleton in its sample. The chain combines TRBV2 with TRBJ1-4; D is unresolved. Trimming took 7 bases from V and 4 from J, leaving 19 bases between them. The CDR3 loop spans 16 amino acids. Germline V CDR1 and CDR2: SNHLY, FYNNEI. CDR3 in amino acids: CASTTAGYKINEKLFF. DNA of the CDR3: TGTGCCAGCACTACCGCGGGATACAAGATTAATGAAAAACTGTTTTTT.

The chain uses TRBV24-1 and TRBJ2-3; 7 bases are shared with TRBD1. CDR1 and CDR2 (germline): KGHDR, SFDVKD. This CDR3 comprises 14 residues. V lost 6 bases to trimming and J lost 5 bases; unmatched junction nucleotides: 7. CDR3 sequence: CATSRTGVVDTQYF. The CDR3 DNA reads as TGTGCCACCAGTCGAACAGGGGTTGTAGATACGCAGTATTTT.